This T cell receptor (beta chain) was found in a study of cytomegalovirus exposure and HLA in healthy donors. As concerns this clone: Its antigen remains unidentified.

This PCR relied on a set of 60 Vbeta primers and 13 Jbeta primers. Only in-frame clones appear in the TCRdb table, and some are missing; sequencing was by immunoSEQ multiplex PCR. The sample has around 200,000 clones, around 86% seen once. This CDR3 has 17 amino acids. The V end lost 2 bases, the J end lost 1 base, and 16 bases lay between the germline ends. Looked up from germline, CDR1 is SEHNR and CDR2 is FQNEAQ (reference sequence). Findings of the study overall: Common viral pathogens seemed to be connected with several of the most significant clusters, according to a later analysis. Immune exposure data for these donors was limited to CMV serostatus.

J is TRBJ2-3 and V is TRBV7-9; maybe TRBD2 (9 bases). The receptor was derived from a man between 50 and 59 years old in good health and CMV-seronegative. Sequenced material: PBMCs. The CDR3 here is CASSLQGAGGGTDTQYF. The CDR3 bases are TGTGCCAGCAGCTTACAGGGGGCGGGAGGGGGCACAGATACGCAGTATTTT.